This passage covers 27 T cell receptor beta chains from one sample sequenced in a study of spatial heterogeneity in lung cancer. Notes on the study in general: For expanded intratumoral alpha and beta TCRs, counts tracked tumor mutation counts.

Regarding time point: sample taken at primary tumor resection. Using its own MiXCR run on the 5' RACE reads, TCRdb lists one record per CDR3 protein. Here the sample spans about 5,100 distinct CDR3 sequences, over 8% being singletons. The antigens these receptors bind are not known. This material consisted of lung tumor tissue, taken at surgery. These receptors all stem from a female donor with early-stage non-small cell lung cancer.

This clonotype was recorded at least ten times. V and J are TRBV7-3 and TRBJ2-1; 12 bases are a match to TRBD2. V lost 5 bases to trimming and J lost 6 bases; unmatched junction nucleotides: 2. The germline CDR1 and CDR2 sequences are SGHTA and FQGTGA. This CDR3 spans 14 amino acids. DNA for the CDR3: TGTGCCAGCAGCCTAGCGGGAGGGGGCAATGAGCAGTTCTTC. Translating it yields CASSLAGGGNEQFF.

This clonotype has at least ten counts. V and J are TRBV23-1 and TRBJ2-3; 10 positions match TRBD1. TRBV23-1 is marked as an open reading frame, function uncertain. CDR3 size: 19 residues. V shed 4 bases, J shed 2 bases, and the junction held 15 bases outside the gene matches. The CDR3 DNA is TGCGCCAGCAGTCCGGGCACCGACAGGGGGCGGTACCCCACAGATACGCAGTATTTT. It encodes CASSPGTDRGRYPTDTQYF.

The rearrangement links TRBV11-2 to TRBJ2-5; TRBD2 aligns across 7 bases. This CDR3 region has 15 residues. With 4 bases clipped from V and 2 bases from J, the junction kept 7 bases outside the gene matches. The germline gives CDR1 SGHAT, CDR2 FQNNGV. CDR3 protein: CASSSGTIKQETQYF. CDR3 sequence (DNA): TGTGCCAGCAGCTCCGGGACTATCAAACAAGAGACCCAGTACTTC.

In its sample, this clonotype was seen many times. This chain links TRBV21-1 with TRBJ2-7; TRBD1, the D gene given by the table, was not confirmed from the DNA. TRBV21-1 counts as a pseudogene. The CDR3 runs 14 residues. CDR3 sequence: CASRTPGQGYEQYV. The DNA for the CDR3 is TGTGCCAGCAGGACCCCGGGACAGGGCTACGAGCAGTACGTC.

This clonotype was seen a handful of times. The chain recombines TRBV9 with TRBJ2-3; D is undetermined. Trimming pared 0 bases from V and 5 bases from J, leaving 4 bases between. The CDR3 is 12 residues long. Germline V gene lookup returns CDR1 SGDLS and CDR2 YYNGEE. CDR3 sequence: CASSVDGDTQYF. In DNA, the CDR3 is TGTGCCAGCAGCGTAGATGGAGATACGCAGTATTTT.

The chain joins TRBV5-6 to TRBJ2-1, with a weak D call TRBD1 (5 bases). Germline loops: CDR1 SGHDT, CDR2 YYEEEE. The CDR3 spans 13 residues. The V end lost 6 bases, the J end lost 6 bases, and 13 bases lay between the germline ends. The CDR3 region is CASTLQGSNEQFF. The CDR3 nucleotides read TGTGCCAGCACCCTGCAGGGTAGCAATGAGCAGTTCTTC.

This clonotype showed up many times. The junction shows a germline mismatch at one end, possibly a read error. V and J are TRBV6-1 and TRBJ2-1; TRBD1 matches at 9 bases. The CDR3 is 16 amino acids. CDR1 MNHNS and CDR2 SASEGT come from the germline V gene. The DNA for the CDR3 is TGTGCCAGCAGAGAAGGGACAGGGAGTTTGTACAATGAGCAGTTCTTC. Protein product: CASREGTGSLYNEQFF.

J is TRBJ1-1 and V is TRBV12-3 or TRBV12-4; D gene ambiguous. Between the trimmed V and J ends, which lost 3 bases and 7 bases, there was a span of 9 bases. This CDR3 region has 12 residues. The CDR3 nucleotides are TGTGCCAGCAGTTTGGGTCTAAATGAAGCTTTCTTT. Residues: CASSLGLNEAFF.

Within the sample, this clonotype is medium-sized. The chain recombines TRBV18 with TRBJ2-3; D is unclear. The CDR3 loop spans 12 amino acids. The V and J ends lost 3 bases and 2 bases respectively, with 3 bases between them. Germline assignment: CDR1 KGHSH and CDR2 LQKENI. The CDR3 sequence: CASSPVTDTQYF. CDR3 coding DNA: TGTGCCAGCTCACCCGTCACAGATACGCAGTATTTT.

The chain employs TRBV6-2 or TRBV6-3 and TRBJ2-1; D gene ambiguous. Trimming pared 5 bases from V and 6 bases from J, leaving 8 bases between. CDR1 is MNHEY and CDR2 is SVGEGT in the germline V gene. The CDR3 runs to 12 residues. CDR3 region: CASSTLGNEQFF. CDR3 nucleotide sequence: TGTGCCAGCAGTACTCTAGGCAATGAGCAGTTCTTC.

Written as DNA, the CDR3 is TGTGCCAGCAGCCCACCGGGAGGTTCACCCCTCCACTTT. Translating gives CASSPPGGSPLHF. The chain couples TRBV7-9 to TRBJ1-6; D uncertain. V was clipped by 5 bases and J by 9 bases, with 11 bases between them. From germline, CDR1 is SEHNR and CDR2 FQNEAQ (reference sequence). The CDR3 is 13 amino acids.

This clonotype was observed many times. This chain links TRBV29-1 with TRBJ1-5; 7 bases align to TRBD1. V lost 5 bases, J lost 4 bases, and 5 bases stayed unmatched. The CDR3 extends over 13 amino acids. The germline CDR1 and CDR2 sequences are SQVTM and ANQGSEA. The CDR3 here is CSVKGGQNQPQHF. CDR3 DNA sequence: TGCAGCGTTAAAGGGGGCCAGAATCAGCCCCAGCATTTT.

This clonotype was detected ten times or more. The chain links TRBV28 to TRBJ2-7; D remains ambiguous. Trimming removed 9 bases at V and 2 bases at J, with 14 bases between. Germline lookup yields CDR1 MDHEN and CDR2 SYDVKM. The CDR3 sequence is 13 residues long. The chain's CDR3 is CARPTERAYEQYV. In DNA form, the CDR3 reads TGTGCCAGGCCGACGGAACGAGCCTACGAGCAGTACGTC.

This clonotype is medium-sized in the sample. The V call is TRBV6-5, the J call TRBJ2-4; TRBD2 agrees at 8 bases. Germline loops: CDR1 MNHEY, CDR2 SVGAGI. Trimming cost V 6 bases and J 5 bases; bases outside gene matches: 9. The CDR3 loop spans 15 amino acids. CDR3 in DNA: TGTGCCAGCAGCTTAGCGGGGTCCTTCCAAAACATTCAGTACTTC. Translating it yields CASSLAGSFQNIQYF.

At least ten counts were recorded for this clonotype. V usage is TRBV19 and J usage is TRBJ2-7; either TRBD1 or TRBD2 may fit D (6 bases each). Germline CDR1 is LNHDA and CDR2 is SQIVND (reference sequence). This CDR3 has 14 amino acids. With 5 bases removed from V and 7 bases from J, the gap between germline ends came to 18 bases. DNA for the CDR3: TGTGCCAGTAGTCCGAGGGGGGTGGCCGGGGAGCAGTACTTC. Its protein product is CASSPRGVAGEQYF.

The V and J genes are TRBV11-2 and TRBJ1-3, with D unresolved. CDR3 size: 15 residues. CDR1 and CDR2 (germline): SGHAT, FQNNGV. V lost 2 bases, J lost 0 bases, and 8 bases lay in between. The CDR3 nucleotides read TGTGCCAGCAGCTTAAAAGGGAACTCTGGAAACACCATATATTTT. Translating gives CASSLKGNSGNTIYF. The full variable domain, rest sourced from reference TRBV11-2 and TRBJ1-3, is EAGVAQSPRYKIIEKRQSVAFWCNPISGHATLYWYQQILGQGPKLLIQFQNNGVVDDSQLPKDRFSAERLKGVDSTLKIQPAKLEDSAVYLCASSLKGNSGNTIYFGEGSWLTVV.

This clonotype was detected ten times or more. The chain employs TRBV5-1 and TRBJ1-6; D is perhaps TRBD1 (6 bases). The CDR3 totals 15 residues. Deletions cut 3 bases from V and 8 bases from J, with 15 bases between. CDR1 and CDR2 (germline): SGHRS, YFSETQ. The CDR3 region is CASSSHQGSDSPLHF. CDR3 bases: TGCGCCAGCAGCTCCCATCAGGGGAGCGATTCACCCCTCCACTTT.

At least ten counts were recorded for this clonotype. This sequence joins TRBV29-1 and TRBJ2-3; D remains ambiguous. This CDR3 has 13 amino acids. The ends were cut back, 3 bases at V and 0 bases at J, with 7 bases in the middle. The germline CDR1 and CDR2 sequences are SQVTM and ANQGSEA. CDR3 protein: CSVDDGSTDTQYF. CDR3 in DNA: TGCAGCGTTGATGACGGAAGCACAGATACGCAGTATTTT.

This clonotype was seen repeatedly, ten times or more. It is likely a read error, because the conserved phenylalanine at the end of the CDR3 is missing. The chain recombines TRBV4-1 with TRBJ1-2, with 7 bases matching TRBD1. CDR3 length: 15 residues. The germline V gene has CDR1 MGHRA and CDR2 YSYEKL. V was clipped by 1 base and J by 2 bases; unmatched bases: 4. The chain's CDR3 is CASSQVEQGNYGYTL. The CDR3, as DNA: TGCGCCAGCAGCCAAGTCGAACAGGGGAACTATGGCTACACCCTC.

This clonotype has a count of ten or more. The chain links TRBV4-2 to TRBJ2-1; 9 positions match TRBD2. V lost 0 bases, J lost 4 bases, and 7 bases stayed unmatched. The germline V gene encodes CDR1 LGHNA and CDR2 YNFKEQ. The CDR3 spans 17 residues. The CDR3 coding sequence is TGTGCCAGCAGCCAAGAGATAGCGGGGGCCGGATACAATGAGCAGTTCTTC. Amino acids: CASSQEIAGAGYNEQFF.

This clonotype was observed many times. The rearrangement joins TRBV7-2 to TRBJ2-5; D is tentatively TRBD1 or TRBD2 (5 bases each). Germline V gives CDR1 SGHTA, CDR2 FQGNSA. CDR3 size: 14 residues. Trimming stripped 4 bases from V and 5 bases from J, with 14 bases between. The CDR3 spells CASSSTGPWETQYF. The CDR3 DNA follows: TGTGCCAGCAGCTCCACGGGGCCGTGGGAGACCCAGTACTTC.

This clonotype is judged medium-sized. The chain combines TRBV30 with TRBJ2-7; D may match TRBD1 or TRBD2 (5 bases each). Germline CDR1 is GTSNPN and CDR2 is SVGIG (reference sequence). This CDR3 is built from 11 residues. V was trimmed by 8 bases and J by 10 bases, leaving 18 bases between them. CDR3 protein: CAGTLDRLQYF. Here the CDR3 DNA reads TGTGCCGGGACCCTTGACAGACTTCAGTACTTC.

CDR3 sequence: CSVELASGEQFF. Here the CDR3 DNA reads TGCAGCGTTGAATTAGCGTCGGGTGAGCAGTTCTTC. This chain joins TRBV29-1 and TRBJ2-1, with TRBD2 as a possible D gene (5 bases). This CDR3 spans 12 amino acids. Trimming pared 2 bases from V and 9 bases from J, leaving 11 bases between. Germline V CDR1 and CDR2: SQVTM, ANQGSEA.

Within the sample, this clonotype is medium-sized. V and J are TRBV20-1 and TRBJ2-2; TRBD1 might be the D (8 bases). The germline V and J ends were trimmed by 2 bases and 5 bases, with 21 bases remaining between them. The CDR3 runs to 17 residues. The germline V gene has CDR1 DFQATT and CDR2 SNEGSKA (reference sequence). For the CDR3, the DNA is TGCAGTGCTAGACCTTCGACAGGGGCGGGAGCGACCGGGGAGCTGTTTTTT. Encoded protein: CSARPSTGAGATGELFF.

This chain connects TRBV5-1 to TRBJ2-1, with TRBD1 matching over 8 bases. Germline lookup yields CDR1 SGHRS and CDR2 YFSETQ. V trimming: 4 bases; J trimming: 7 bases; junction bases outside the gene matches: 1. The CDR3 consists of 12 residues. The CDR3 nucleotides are TGCGCCAGCAGCACAGGGGGTAATGAGCAGTTCTTC. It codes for CASSTGGNEQFF.

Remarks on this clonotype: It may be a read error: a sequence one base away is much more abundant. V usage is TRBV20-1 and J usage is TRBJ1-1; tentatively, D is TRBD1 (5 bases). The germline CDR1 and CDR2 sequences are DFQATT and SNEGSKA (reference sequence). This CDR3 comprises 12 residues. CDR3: CSARTGRAEASF. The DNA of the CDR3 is TGCAGTGCTAGAACAGGTAGAGCTGAAGCTTCCTTT.

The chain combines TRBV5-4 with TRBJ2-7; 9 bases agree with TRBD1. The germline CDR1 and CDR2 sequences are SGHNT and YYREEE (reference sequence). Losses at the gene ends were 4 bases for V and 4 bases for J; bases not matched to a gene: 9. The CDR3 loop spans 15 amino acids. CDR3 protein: CASSAPGQGIYEQYF. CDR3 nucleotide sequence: TGTGCCAGCAGCGCACCGGGACAGGGTATATACGAGCAGTACTTC. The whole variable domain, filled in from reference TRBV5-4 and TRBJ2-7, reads ETGVTQSPTHLIKTRGQQVTLRCSSQSGHNTVSWYQQALGQGPQFIFQYYREEENGRGNFPPRFSGLQFPNYSSELNVNALELDDSALYLCASSAPGQGIYEQYFGPGTRLTVT.